This T cell receptor (beta chain) was recorded in a study of cytomegalovirus exposure and HLA in healthy donors. Study summary: Early release data held 85 million or so unique TCRs from HLA-typed donors. Study conclusions and caveats: In the analysis, some V segments, TRBV6-2 and TRBV6-3 included, were excluded as indistinguishable. TCR beta chains associated with HLA were, in a later analysis, more clonally expanded than equally common others. In vitro testing confirmed a few CMV-associated chains as specific for CMV antigens.

Concerning this clone: Its antigen is not known.

PCR amplification relied on 60 Vbeta primers (plus 13 Jbeta primers). Method: immunoSEQ multiplex PCR; TCRdb's copy keeps in-frame clones and lacks some. The table shows roughly 150,000 clones, with more than 60% occurring only once. This CDR3 has 15 residues. Germline assignment: CDR1 SGHNT and CDR2 YENEEA. The V and J ends lost 0 bases and 4 bases respectively, with 9 bases between them. What was sequenced was PBMCs. The receptor comes from a man aged 18 to 29 in good health and CMV-seropositive. The rearrangement joins TRBV11-3 to TRBJ2-2; D unresolved. CDR3 region: CASSLDLSGTGELFF. The CDR3 nucleotides are TGTGCCAGCAGCTTAGATCTCTCGGGCACCGGGGAGCTGTTTTTT.